Listed here is a single T cell receptor (beta chain). Using a J-beta primer mix together with a sample-barcoded 5' primer, a second PCR was run for 7 to 11 cycles. TCRdb reprocessed the 5' RACE reads via MiXCR and lists one record per CDR3 protein. The data show hundreds of thousands of distinct CDR3 sequences, about 30% seen once. The sample is drawn from a study of blood T cells in healthy people across ages. Isolation recovered at least 6.5 million PBMCs from every sample. The CDR3 is made up of 14 amino acids. Germline V lookup: CDR1 SGHTA, CDR2 FQGNSA. Trimming removed 2 bases from V and 8 bases from J; junction bases left unmatched: 6.

This TCR came from a woman of 80 years or more in good health. What was sequenced was blood. The chain carries TRBV7-2 and TRBJ1-3, with TRBD1 matching 7 bases. The DNA of the CDR3 is TGTGCCAGCAGCTTAAGAGGGGGCGGGGACACCATATATTTT. Protein sequence: CASSLRGGGDTIYF.